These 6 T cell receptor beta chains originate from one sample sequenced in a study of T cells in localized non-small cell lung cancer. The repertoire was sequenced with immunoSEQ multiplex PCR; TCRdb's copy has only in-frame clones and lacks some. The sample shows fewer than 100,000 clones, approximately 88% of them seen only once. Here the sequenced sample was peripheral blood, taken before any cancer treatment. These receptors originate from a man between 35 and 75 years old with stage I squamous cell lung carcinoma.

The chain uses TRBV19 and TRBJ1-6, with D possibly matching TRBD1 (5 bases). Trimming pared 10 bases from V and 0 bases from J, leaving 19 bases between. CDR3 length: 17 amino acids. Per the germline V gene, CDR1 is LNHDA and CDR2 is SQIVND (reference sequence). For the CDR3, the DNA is TGTGCCACATCCGGGGCCATCGGGAGCTCCTATAATTCACCCCTCCACTTT. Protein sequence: CATSGAIGSSYNSPLHF.

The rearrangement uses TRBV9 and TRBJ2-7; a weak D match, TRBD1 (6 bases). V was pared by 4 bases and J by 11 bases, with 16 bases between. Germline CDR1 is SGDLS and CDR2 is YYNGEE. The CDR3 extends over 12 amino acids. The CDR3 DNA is TGTGCCAGCAGCCCGACAGGAGAGGAGAAGTACTTC. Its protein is CASSPTGEEKYF.

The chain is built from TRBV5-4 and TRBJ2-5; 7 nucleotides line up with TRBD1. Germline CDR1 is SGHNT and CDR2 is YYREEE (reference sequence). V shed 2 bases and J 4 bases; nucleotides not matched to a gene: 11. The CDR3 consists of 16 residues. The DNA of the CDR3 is TGTGCCAGCAGCTTTGATCCGACAGGGAAGGGAGAGACCCAGTACTTC. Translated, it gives CASSFDPTGKGETQYF.

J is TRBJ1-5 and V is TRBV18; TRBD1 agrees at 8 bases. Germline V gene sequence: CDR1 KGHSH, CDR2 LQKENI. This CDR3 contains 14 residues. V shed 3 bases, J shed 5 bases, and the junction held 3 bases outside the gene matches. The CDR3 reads CASSPQGADQPQHF. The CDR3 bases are TGTGCCAGCTCACCCCAGGGGGCAGATCAGCCCCAGCATTTT. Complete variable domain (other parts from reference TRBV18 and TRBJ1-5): NAGVMQNPRHLVRRRGQEARLRCSPMKGHSHVYWYRQLPEEGLKFMVYLQKENIIDESGMPKERFSAEFPKEGPSILRIQQVVRGDSAAYFCASSPQGADQPQHFGDGTRLSIL.

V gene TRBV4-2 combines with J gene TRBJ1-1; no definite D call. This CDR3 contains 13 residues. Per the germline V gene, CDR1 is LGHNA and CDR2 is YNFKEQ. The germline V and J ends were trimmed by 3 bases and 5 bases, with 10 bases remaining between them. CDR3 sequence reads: CASSQVGWTEAFF. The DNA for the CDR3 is TGTGCCAGCAGCCAGGTAGGTTGGACTGAAGCTTTCTTT.

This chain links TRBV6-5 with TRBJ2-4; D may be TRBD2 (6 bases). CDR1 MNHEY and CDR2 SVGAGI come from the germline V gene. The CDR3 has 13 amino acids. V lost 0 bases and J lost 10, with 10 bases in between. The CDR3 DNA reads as TGTGCCAGCAGTTACTCCGGGAGCACAATTCAGTACTTC. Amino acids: CASSYSGSTIQYF.